This record looks at one T cell receptor beta chain sequence and its context. Its antigen remains undetermined. Base qualities were left out, and no much larger clone turns up one base away. Healthy HIV-negative adults with no recently reported acute infections or vaccinations were included as donors. Only Caucasian adults living in Nashville, Tennessee, USA were represented among the donors. CD4+ T cells were enriched through magnetic negative selection, after which naive cells were positively selected on CD45RA and the remaining negative fraction served as the memory subset. After blood collection by leukapheresis, PBMCs were isolated using Ficoll-Histopaque density gradient centrifugation and then cryopreserved in the vapor phase of liquid nitrogen. Purity and quantity of every magnetically sorted T cell population were checked by analytical flow cytometry. Each sorted fraction had its genomic DNA isolated and then quantified by UV absorbance on a Nanodrop 2000c.

This entry belongs to a study of shared clonotypes between healthy human individuals (dated by TCRdb to 2018 to 2020). General notes on the study: The cohort included three men and two women between 18 and 49 years of age. To increase sequencing depth and limit assay-specific biases, TCR repertoire library preparation and sequencing were carried out by different laboratories using diverse techniques. For each donor, CD4 naive and CD4 memory were each run on three plates, CD8 naive on two plates, and CD8 memory on one plate. Between about 0.85 and 9.5 billion PBMCs per donor were obtained by leukapheresis. Blood TCR repertoires of roughly five healthy adults were deeply sequenced to estimate repertoire size and the extent of clonotype sharing between individuals. Paper-wide results and their limitations: Clonotypes shared by all four sorted-subset donors showed higher generation probabilities than non-shared clonotypes. Sampling was limited to blood, and TCR repertoires in tissue likely differ from TCR repertoires in blood. When several donors were compared, the shared fraction of clonotypes was around 4.6% for naive CD4, less than 4% for naive CD8, more than 2% for memory CD4, and around 0.4% for memory CD8. Naive subsets generally had larger estimated clonotype richness than memory subsets. The small number of donors limited the genetic and exposure-history diversity represented. Rarefaction of sorted-subset datasets indicated incomplete sequencing despite the large sequencing depth. Pairwise subsampling led to the expectation that sequencing depth would affect the degree of clonotype sharing among donors.

Its CDR3 holds 11 amino acids, cysteine through phenylalanine. Only CDR3 DNA remains: 33 bases, in frame from the first base. V lost 8 bases and J lost 8 bases; the stretch between them is 12 bases long. CDR1 MNHNS and CDR2 SASEGT are derived from the germline V gene. Using the deep immunoSEQ assay, multiplex PCR amplified TCR CDR3 regions from genomic DNA. Extracted genomic DNA from each cell subset was distributed evenly across all wells of several immunoSEQ 96-well plates, and each plate was treated as a replicate. For sorted subsets, each replicate PCR was loaded with about 200 ng genomic DNA, equivalent to some 27,000 T cell genomes. The purified libraries were quantified using a Qubit 3.0 fluorometer, sized with a Bioanalyzer 2100, and then quantified again using the KAPA Library Quantification kit. A separate single-read 150-cycle Illumina NextSeq 550 flow cell was used to sequence each immunoSEQ 96-well plate. Regarding the original processing steps: Because the immunoSEQ output held only junctional sequences and lacked quality scores, the filtering could not match the filtering applied to full-length reads. Sequences were annotated with PyIR, a Python wrapper for IgBLAST v1.9, and V/J genes and CDR3 were assigned using IMGT germline references. Any read was removed if the V/J assignment was weak (E-value above 1e-6), the CDR3 was missing, or the read contained stop codons, out-of-frame junctions, or ambiguous translated residues. V3J clonotypes were defined by identical inferred V gene, J gene, and CDR3 amino acid sequence. The percentage overlap between two repertoires was calculated by dividing the number of shared unique clonotypes by the size of the smaller repertoire. Richness of each repertoire was evaluated using RTK rarefaction, the Chao1 estimator, and Recon v2.1 estimates of unobserved clonotypes. Generation probabilities were computed with OLGA for all TCRbeta clonotypes obtained by the gDNA method from four donors. TCRdb limited this immuneACCESS table to in-frame rearrangements with V and J called. A share of clones is missing; checked studies link under half to unresolved V genes, and the rest is unexplained. The D gene and trimming were derived from the DNA, and the V and J assignments and clone size from that table. Across this sample there are 2 million to 3 million clones, with 80% to 95% seen only once. The leading ten clones occupy roughly 0.36% of the sample.

Sequenced sample: naive CD4+ T cells from PBMCs. The intended sense of this specimen's cell subset or site label: CD45RA+ positively selected. The receptor chain draws on TRBV6-1 and TRBJ1-1; no confident D gene assignment can be made. This receptor was taken from a man younger than 35 in good health. Some clones in this sample may be carry-over from other donors' samples. CDR3 region: CASFYSTEAFF. The DNA sequence reads TGTGCCAGCTTTTACTCGACGGAAGCTTTCTTT.